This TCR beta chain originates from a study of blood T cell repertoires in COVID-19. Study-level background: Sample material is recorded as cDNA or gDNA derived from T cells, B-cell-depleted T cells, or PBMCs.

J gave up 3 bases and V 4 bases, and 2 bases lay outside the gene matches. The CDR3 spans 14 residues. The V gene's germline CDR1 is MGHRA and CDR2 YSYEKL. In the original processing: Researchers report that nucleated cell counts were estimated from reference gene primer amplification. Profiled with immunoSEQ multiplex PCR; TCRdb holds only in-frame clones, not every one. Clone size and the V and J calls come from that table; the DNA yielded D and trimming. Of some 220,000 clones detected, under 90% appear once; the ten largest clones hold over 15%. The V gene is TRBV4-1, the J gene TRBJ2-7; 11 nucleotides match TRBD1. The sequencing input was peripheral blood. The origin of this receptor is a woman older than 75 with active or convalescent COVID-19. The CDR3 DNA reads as TGCGCCAGCAGCCGGGGACAGGGGGTCTACGAGCAGTACTTC. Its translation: CASSRGQGVYEQYF.